This T cell receptor beta chain comes out of a study of beta chain features in type 1 diabetes. Of the isolated RNA, all was reverse transcribed, and so the sequenced material was expressed TCRB transcripts. Clones were sequenced by immunoSEQ multiplex PCR, and TCRdb holds only the in-frame ones, with some missing. This table holds roughly 380,000 clones, roughly 21% found once. The CDR3 extends over 15 amino acids. V shed 5 bases and J 9 bases; nucleotides not matched to a gene: 12. The V gene's germline CDR1 is SGHTA and CDR2 FQGTGA. The specimen was naive CD4+ T cells from blood. The chain recombines TRBV7-3 with TRBJ2-1; 8 bases are shared with TRBD2. This clonotype was obtained from a woman aged 18-29 years in good health. The CDR3, as DNA: TGTGCCAGCAGCCCGCAAACGGGGGGGCAGGGTGAGCAGTTCTTC. This codes for CASSPQTGGQGEQFF.